The 30 T cell receptor beta chains below come from one sample, sequenced in a study of blood T cell repertoires in COVID-19. TCRdb's table, derived via immunoSEQ multiplex PCR, lists solely in-frame clones and lacks some. There are 290,000 or so clones in the sample; around 90% occur only once, and about 2% lies in the top ten. The sample taken for sequencing was peripheral blood. The receptors come from a man aged 18 to 29 with active or convalescent COVID-19.

This chain connects TRBV14 to TRBJ2-1; D not resolved. Trimming removed 0 bases at V and 9 bases at J, with 3 bases between. The CDR3 is 11 residues long. Germline assignment: CDR1 SGHDN and CDR2 FVKESK. CDR3 in DNA: TGTGCCAGCAGCCAAGAGAGTGAGCAGTTCTTC. Protein sequence: CASSQESEQFF.

The genes are TRBV5-1 and TRBJ2-2, with a possible D match to TRBD1 (5 bases). The ends were cut back, 1 base at V and 4 bases at J, with 8 bases in the middle. CDR1 SGHRS and CDR2 YFSETQ come from the germline V gene. The CDR3 runs to 14 residues. The CDR3 nucleotides are TGCGCCAGCAGCTTGCTGGACACCACCGGGGAGCTGTTTTTT. Translation gives CASSLLDTTGELFF. The full variable domain, completed using reference TRBV5-1 and TRBJ2-2, is KAGVTQTPRYLIKTRGQQVTLSCSPISGHRSVSWYQQTPGQGLQFLFEYFSETQRNKGNFPGRFSGRQFSNSRSEMNVSTLELGDSALYLCASSLLDTTGELFFGEGSRLTVL.

The chain is built from TRBV6-5 and TRBJ1-2; D not resolved. CDR3 length: 14 residues. Trimming cost V 6 bases and J 2 bases, with 13 bases left between them. Germline CDR1 and CDR2: MNHEY and SVGAGI. The CDR3 loop reads CASSPGRPNYGYTF. The CDR3 DNA reads as TGTGCCAGCAGCCCAGGCAGACCCAACTATGGCTACACCTTC.

This chain uses TRBV29-1 with TRBJ1-2, with no clear D. The V end lost 0 bases, the J end lost 2 bases, and 10 bases lay between the germline ends. Per the germline V gene, CDR1 is SQVTM and CDR2 is ANQGSEA. This CDR3 region has 14 residues. The DNA of the CDR3 is TGCAGCGTTGAAGATCAGTCGTTCAACTATGGCTACACCTTC. Translating gives CSVEDQSFNYGYTF.

This clone was recorded once. The J gene is TRBJ2-7, the V gene TRBV4-1; D is undetermined. The V end lost 0 bases, the J end lost 7 bases, and 16 bases lay between the germline ends. CDR1 MGHRA and CDR2 YSYEKL come from the germline V gene. This CDR3 spans 15 amino acids. In DNA, the CDR3 is TGCGCCAGCAGCCAAGAATCAGGTCCCGTGTGGGAGCAGTACTTC. Its translation is CASSQESGPVWEQYF.

The V gene is TRBV4-3, the J gene TRBJ2-3; tentative D call: TRBD2 (5 bases). There are 16 residues in the CDR3. CDR1 is LGHNA and CDR2 is YSLEER in the germline V gene. The V and J ends lost 1 base and 4 bases respectively, with 15 bases between them. CDR3 residues: CASSQGASLVADTQYF. Here the CDR3 DNA reads TGCGCCAGCAGCCAAGGGGCCTCACTAGTAGCAGATACGCAGTATTTT.

The gene calls are TRBV11-1 and TRBJ2-1, with 11 positions matching TRBD2. Germline CDR1 and CDR2: SGHAT and FQDESV (reference sequence). The CDR3 runs 15 residues. V lost 5 bases and J lost 6; bases outside the gene matches: 6. CDR3 sequence (DNA): TGTGCCAGCAGCGATAGCGGGAGGGCCCGCAATGAGCAGTTCTTC. This translates into CASSDSGRARNEQFF.

The V and J genes are TRBV5-1 and TRBJ2-1; possible D gene TRBD2, 5 bases. The CDR3 extends over 16 amino acids. Germline V gene lookup returns CDR1 SGHRS and CDR2 YFSETQ. V was cut by 4 bases and J by 5 bases, with 19 bases left in between. CDR3 DNA: TGCGCCAGCAGCCCGAGGGCCAATACAAGAGACAATGAGCAGTTCTTC. This sequence encodes CASSPRANTRDNEQFF. Filled out from reference TRBV5-1 and TRBJ2-1, the complete variable domain reads KAGVTQTPRYLIKTRGQQVTLSCSPISGHRSVSWYQQTPGQGLQFLFEYFSETQRNKGNFPGRFSGRQFSNSRSEMNVSTLELGDSALYLCASSPRANTRDNEQFFGPGTRLTVL.

This clone was seen a single time. The J gene is TRBJ2-1, the V gene TRBV5-1; no reliable D call. The CDR3 is made up of 11 amino acids. Germline CDR1 reads SGHRS; CDR2 reads YFSETQ. Trimming took 4 bases from V and 4 from J, leaving 3 bases between them. The DNA for the CDR3 is TGCGCCAGCAGCGAGTACAATGAGCAGTTCTTC. It codes for CASSEYNEQFF.

This chain connects TRBV28 to TRBJ1-5; D is undetermined. CDR1 is MDHEN and CDR2 is SYDVKM in the germline V gene. CDR3 length equals 16 residues. V was clipped by 6 bases and J by 5 bases, with 20 bases between them. The chain's CDR3 is CASSRHGSPGDQPQHF. The CDR3 DNA reads as TGTGCCAGCAGCAGACACGGGAGCCCAGGCGATCAGCCCCAGCATTTT. Full variable domain (outside the CDR3, taken from reference TRBV28 and TRBJ1-5): DVKVTQSSRYLVKRTGEKVFLECVQDMDHENMFWYRQDPGLGLRLIYFSYDVKMKEKGDIPEGYSVSREKKERFSLILESASTNQTSMYLCASSRHGSPGDQPQHFGDGTRLSIL.

This clone was seen only a few times. The chain joins TRBV5-1 to TRBJ2-4, with D perhaps TRBD1 (6 bases). V lost 5 bases, J lost 4 bases, and 13 bases lay in between. From germline, CDR1 is SGHRS and CDR2 YFSETQ. This CDR3 spans 14 amino acids. The CDR3 reads CASSSGQGKNIQYF. CDR3 DNA sequence: TGCGCCAGCAGTTCGGGACAAGGGAAAAACATTCAGTACTTC.

V usage is TRBV12-2 and J usage is TRBJ2-1; TRBD2, the D gene given by the table, was not confirmed from the DNA. TRBV12-2 corresponds to a pseudogene. The CDR3 sequence is 14 residues long. The CDR3 DNA reads as TGTGCAAGTCGCCCGGGATCCCCCTACAATGAGCAGTTCTTC. Translating it yields CASRPGSPYNEQFF.

The rearrangement links TRBV7-9 to TRBJ2-3; D perhaps matches TRBD2 (6 bases). The germline V gene encodes CDR1 SEHNR and CDR2 FQNEAQ (reference sequence). V was cut by 5 bases and J by 13 bases, with 25 bases left in between. The CDR3 runs to 15 residues. CDR3 nucleotide sequence: TGTGCCAGCAGCATCCGCGGTAGGACTACCTCCGGGGAGTATTTT. This sequence encodes CASSIRGRTTSGEYF.

The V gene is TRBV13, the J gene TRBJ2-3; 16 nucleotides agree with TRBD2. The CDR3 covers 18 residues. Germline V gene lookup returns CDR1 PRHDT and CDR2 FYEKMQ (reference sequence). With V trimmed by 4 bases and J by 0 bases, 4 bases remained unmatched. In DNA form, the CDR3 reads TGTGCCAGCAGCTCAGGGACTAGCGGGAGGGCCAGCACAGATACGCAGTATTTT. Protein product: CASSSGTSGRASTDTQYF. The entire variable domain, with the rest obtained from reference TRBV13 and TRBJ2-3, is as follows: AAGVIQSPRHLIKEKRETATLKCYPIPRHDTVYWYQQGPGQDPQFLISFYEKMQSDKGSIPDRFSAQQFSDYHSELNMSSLELGDSALYFCASSSGTSGRASTDTQYFGPGTRLTVL.

The V gene is TRBV3-1 (or the pseudogene TRBV3-2), the J gene TRBJ2-3; the D is unclear. The CDR3 runs 13 residues. V gave up 0 bases and J gave up 4 bases, with 5 bases separating them. In germline, CDR1 is LGHDT, CDR2 YNNKEL (reference sequence). CDR3 coding DNA: TGTGCCAGCAGCCAAGATTCAGCAGATACGCAGTATTTT. The encoded protein is CASSQDSADTQYF.

The gene calls are TRBV25-1 and TRBJ1-4; no clear D. This CDR3 region has 12 residues. V was pared by 2 bases and J by 8 bases, with 6 bases between. Germline V gene lookup returns CDR1 MGHDK and CDR2 SYGVNS. The CDR3 bases are TGTGCCAGCAGTGAAATCGGGGAAAAACTGTTTTTT. Protein sequence: CASSEIGEKLFF.

The chain is built from TRBV5-6 and TRBJ2-3, with TRBD2 identical over 7 bases. Trimming at V came to 3 bases and at J to 6 bases, leaving 16 bases not matched to a gene. The CDR3 totals 17 residues. The germline gives CDR1 SGHDT, CDR2 YYEEEE. CDR3 in amino acids: CASSSRRIGGIRDTQYF. The CDR3, as DNA: TGTGCCAGCAGCTCCCGCAGAATCGGGGGGATCAGGGATACGCAGTATTTT.

V usage is TRBV7-2 and J usage is TRBJ2-1, with TRBD2 identical over 9 bases. The V segment lost 5 bases and the J segment 5 bases; nucleotides outside the gene matches: 7. The CDR3 length is 15 residues. Germline CDR1 reads SGHTA; CDR2 reads FQGNSA. CDR3 coding DNA: TGTGCCAGCAGCCCCTCAGCGGGAGGTAACAATGAGCAGTTCTTC. The encoded protein is CASSPSAGGNNEQFF. The whole variable domain, filled in from reference TRBV7-2 and TRBJ2-1, reads GAGVSQSPSNKVTEKGKDVELRCDPISGHTALYWYRQSLGQGLEFLIYFQGNSAPDKSGLPSDRFSAERTGGSVSTLTIQRTQQEDSAVYLCASSPSAGGNNEQFFGPGTRLTVL.

In this sample, this clone turned up a few times. The rearrangement links TRBV6-1 to TRBJ1-2, with D uncertain. Trimming left V 3 bases short and J 4 bases short, with 12 bases between. Germline CDR1 MNHNS, CDR2 SASEGT. The CDR3 spans 14 residues. Here the CDR3 DNA reads TGTGCCAGCAGTGACGGGGATTTCCTCTATGGCTACACCTTC. It codes for CASSDGDFLYGYTF.

The chain links TRBV11-2 to TRBJ2-5, with D maybe TRBD2 (5 bases). Germline CDR1 reads SGHAT; CDR2 reads FQNNGV. Trimming took off 5 bases at V and 5 bases at J, with 12 bases between the two ends. The CDR3 sequence is 13 residues long. CDR3 DNA: TGTGCCAGCAGCCGAGGCGGGTGGGAGACCCAGTACTTC. As protein: CASSRGGWETQYF.

The V gene is TRBV27, the J gene TRBJ1-1; D is possibly TRBD1 (6 bases). The CDR3 contains 14 residues. The ends were cut back, 6 bases at V and 2 bases at J, with 13 bases in the middle. CDR1 and CDR2 from the germline V gene are MNHEY and SMNVEV (reference sequence). CDR3 in amino acids: CASRSTGSNTEAFF. The DNA for the CDR3 is TGTGCCAGCAGATCCACAGGGTCTAACACTGAAGCTTTCTTT.

V usage is TRBV18 and J usage is TRBJ2-1; D perhaps matches TRBD1 (6 bases). There are 14 residues in the CDR3. Germline V gene lookup returns CDR1 KGHSH and CDR2 LQKENI. V dropped 1 base and J dropped 5 bases, with 9 bases sitting between them. CDR3 nucleotides: TGTGCCAGCTCACCACTACAGGGCCACAATGAGCAGTTCTTC. Amino acids: CASSPLQGHNEQFF.

This clone was detected once. This chain joins TRBV6-2 or TRBV6-3 and TRBJ2-5; no firm D call. The CDR3 covers 14 residues. Trimming removed 2 bases from V and 1 base from J, with 8 bases in between. Per the germline V gene, CDR1 is MNHEY and CDR2 is SVGEGT. This CDR3 reads CASSYISLQETQYF. DNA of the CDR3: TGTGCCAGCAGTTACATTAGCCTCCAAGAGACCCAGTACTTC.

This chain connects TRBV7-6 to TRBJ1-4; 7 bases are shared with TRBD1. The CDR3 covers 13 residues. CDR1 is SGHVS, CDR2 FNYEAQ, per germline. The V segment lost 5 bases and the J segment 8 bases; nucleotides outside the gene matches: 5. The CDR3 loop is CASSPRQGEKLFF. CDR3 DNA sequence: TGTGCCAGCAGCCCCAGACAGGGCGAAAAACTGTTTTTT.

The CDR3 loop is CASSLLAGGEDTQYF. CDR3 DNA: TGCGCCAGCAGCCTCTTAGCGGGAGGGGAAGATACGCAGTATTTT. V and J are TRBV4-1 and TRBJ2-3; 11 nucleotides line up with TRBD2. Germline V gene sequence: CDR1 MGHRA, CDR2 YSYEKL. There are 15 residues in the CDR3. Losses at the gene ends were 4 bases for V and 5 bases for J; bases not matched to a gene: 5.

The rearrangement uses TRBV6-5 and TRBJ2-7, with D possibly matching TRBD2 (7 bases). This CDR3 is built from 15 residues. From germline, CDR1 is MNHEY and CDR2 SVGAGI. V dropped 5 bases and J dropped 0 bases, with 14 bases sitting between them. Here the CDR3 reads CASSRGGGASYEQYF. In DNA form, the CDR3 reads TGTGCCAGCAGTAGAGGGGGGGGCGCCTCCTACGAGCAGTACTTC.

This sequence joins TRBV18 and TRBJ2-1, with 10 bases that match TRBD2. In germline, CDR1 is KGHSH, CDR2 LQKENI. The ends lost 8 bases at V and 3 bases at J; junction bases unmatched: 10. The CDR3 runs 16 residues. This chain's CDR3 is CASAPDRTSGYNEQFF. The CDR3 nucleotides read TGTGCCAGCGCCCCCGACAGGACTAGCGGCTACAATGAGCAGTTCTTC.

The chain employs TRBV6-6 and TRBJ2-5, with D unresolved. Germline V lookup: CDR1 MNHNY, CDR2 SVGAGI (reference sequence). The CDR3 consists of 14 residues. The V end lost 2 bases, the J end lost 1 base, and 8 bases lay between the germline ends. The CDR3 DNA sequence: TGTGCCAGCAGTTACGGCCGCAGCCAAGAGACCCAGTACTTC. Its translation: CASSYGRSQETQYF.

V and J are TRBV28 and TRBJ1-5; 8 nucleotides align to TRBD1. The CDR3 spans 17 residues. V lost 8 bases and J lost 0; bases outside the gene matches: 12. From germline, CDR1 is MDHEN and CDR2 SYDVKM. The CDR3 is CASSGQARSFSNQPQHF. The CDR3 DNA is TGTGCCAGCTCGGGACAGGCGAGGTCCTTTAGCAATCAGCCCCAGCATTTT.

The rearrangement uses TRBV5-1 and TRBJ2-5; the match to TRBD1 covers 9 bases. V dropped 2 bases and J dropped 2; count of bases not matched to a gene: 1. Looked up from germline, CDR1 is SGHRS and CDR2 is YFSETQ. The CDR3 runs 14 residues. CDR3 DNA sequence: TGCGCCAGCAGCTTCGGACAGGGGCAAGAGACCCAGTACTTC. Protein product: CASSFGQGQETQYF.